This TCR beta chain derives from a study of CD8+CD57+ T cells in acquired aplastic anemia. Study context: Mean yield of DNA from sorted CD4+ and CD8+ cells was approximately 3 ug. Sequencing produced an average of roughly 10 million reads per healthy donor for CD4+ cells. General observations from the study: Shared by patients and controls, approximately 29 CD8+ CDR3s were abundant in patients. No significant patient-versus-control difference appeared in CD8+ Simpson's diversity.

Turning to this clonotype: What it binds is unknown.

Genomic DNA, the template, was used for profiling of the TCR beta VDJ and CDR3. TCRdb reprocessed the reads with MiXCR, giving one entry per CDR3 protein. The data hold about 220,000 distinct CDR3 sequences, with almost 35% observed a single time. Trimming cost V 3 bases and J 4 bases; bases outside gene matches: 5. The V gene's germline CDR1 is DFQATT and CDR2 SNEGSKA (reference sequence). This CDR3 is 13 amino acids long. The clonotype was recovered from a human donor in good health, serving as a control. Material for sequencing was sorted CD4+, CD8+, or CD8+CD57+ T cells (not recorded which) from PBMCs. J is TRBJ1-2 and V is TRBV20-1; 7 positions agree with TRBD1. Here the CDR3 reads CSASLGQSYGYTF. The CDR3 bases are TGCAGTGCTAGCCTGGGACAGAGCTATGGCTACACCTTC.